These 18 T cell receptor beta chains were sequenced from one sample in a study of blood T cell repertoires in COVID-19. Sequencing used immunoSEQ multiplex PCR; TCRdb keeps in-frame clones, though not all of them. Of nearly 60,000 clones in the sample, around 90% are singletons; the top ten hold less than 15%. Sequenced input: peripheral blood. The source of these receptors is a man aged 55-75 years with active COVID-19.

The chain uses TRBV12-3 or TRBV12-4 and TRBJ1-2; no firm D call. V shed 7 bases and J shed 5 bases, with 14 bases lying between them. The length of the CDR3 is 13 residues. CDR3 protein: CASTGQDSYGYTF. CDR3 nucleotide sequence: TGTGCCAGCACCGGCCAGGATTCTTATGGCTACACCTTC.

The V and J genes are TRBV28 and TRBJ1-1; 7 bases align to TRBD1. Germline V lookup: CDR1 MDHEN, CDR2 SYDVKM. This CDR3 region has 15 residues. With V trimmed by 4 bases and J by 4 bases, 9 bases remained unmatched. Written as DNA, the CDR3 is TGTGCCAGCAGTTCAAGACAGGGTGTGGCCACTGAAGCTTTCTTT. It translates to CASSSRQGVATEAFF.

The rearrangement links TRBV3-1 (or the pseudogene TRBV3-2) to TRBJ2-7; weak D call: TRBD2 (6 bases). Trimming took off 3 bases at V and 3 bases at J, with 9 bases between the two ends. The CDR3 spans 13 residues. Germline CDR1 reads LGHDT; CDR2 reads YNNKEL (reference sequence). CDR3 amino acids: CASSQLGLYEQYF. The CDR3, as DNA: TGTGCCAGCAGCCAGCTGGGACTCTACGAGCAGTACTTC.

In this sample, this clone turned up a few times. The chain couples TRBV7-6 to TRBJ2-5, with 8 bases lining up with TRBD2. The CDR3 runs 16 residues. The J segment lost 1 base and the V segment lost 3 bases, leaving 7 bases of the junction unmatched. CDR1 and CDR2 (germline): SGHVS, FNYEAQ. CDR3 DNA: TGTGCCAGCAGCTTCAGCGGGAGAGGTGGCCAAGAGACCCAGTACTTC. It codes for CASSFSGRGGQETQYF.

This rearrangement joins TRBV28 to TRBJ1-1; D is undetermined. Deletions cut 3 bases from V and 0 bases from J, with 8 bases between. The length of the CDR3 is 14 residues. Germline values: CDR1 MDHEN, CDR2 SYDVKM. The CDR3, as DNA: TGTGCCAGCAGTTTCATACTTTTGAACACTGAAGCTTTCTTT. Amino acid sequence: CASSFILLNTEAFF.

A note on this clone: At one end, the junction sequence differs from germline, possibly due to a read error. This sequence joins TRBV18 and TRBJ1-3; D is undetermined. This CDR3 has 16 residues. Germline V gene lookup returns CDR1 KGHSH and CDR2 LQKENI. The CDR3: CATSEELQFSGNTIYF. Written as DNA, the CDR3 is TGTGCCACCTCAGAAGAGTTACAGTTCTCTGGAAACACCATATATTTT.

CDR3 sequence (DNA): TGTGCCAGTAGTCAGGGGGGCGCTGAGCAGTTCTTC. Its translation: CASSQGGAEQFF. The chain is built from TRBV19 and TRBJ2-1, with D possibly being TRBD1 (7 bases). This CDR3 spans 12 amino acids. Trimming took 5 bases from V and 9 from J, leaving 11 bases between them. The germline V gene has CDR1 LNHDA and CDR2 SQIVND (reference sequence). The whole variable domain, remainder taken from reference TRBV19 and TRBJ2-1, is DGGITQSPKYLFRKEGQNVTLSCEQNLNHDAMYWYRQDPGQGLRLIYYSQIVNDFQKGDIAEGYSVSREKKESFPLTVTSAQKNPTAFYLCASSQGGAEQFFGPGTRLTVL.

This clone appeared a single time. The V and J genes are TRBV2 and TRBJ2-2; possibly TRBD2 for D (6 bases). The CDR3 is made up of 14 amino acids. Trimming removed 8 bases from V and 6 bases from J, with 16 bases in between. Looked up from germline, CDR1 is SNHLY and CDR2 is FYNNEI. The CDR3 sequence is CASWGDSRAGELFF. The CDR3 nucleotides read TGTGCCAGCTGGGGGGATTCTCGGGCCGGGGAGCTGTTTTTT.

In nucleotides, the CDR3 is TGTGCTAGTGGTTCCGGGACTATCTTTAGCACAGATACGCAGTATTTT. Protein: CASGSGTIFSTDTQYF. This rearrangement joins TRBV12-5 to TRBJ2-3, with 7 positions matching TRBD2. The germline V gene encodes CDR1 LGHNT and CDR2 FRNRAP. With 4 bases clipped from V and 0 bases from J, the junction kept 7 bases outside the gene matches. This CDR3 has 16 residues.

The rearrangement uses TRBV6-2 or TRBV6-3 and TRBJ2-2; D perhaps matches TRBD2 (6 bases). The CDR3 extends over 15 amino acids. CDR1 and CDR2 (germline): MNHEY, SVGEGT. V lost 6 bases and J lost 4, with 15 bases in between. CDR3 in DNA: TGTGCCAGCAGCCACCGGACTACCGGCACCGGGGAGCTGTTTTTT. Translating gives CASSHRTTGTGELFF.

The V gene is TRBV6-5, the J gene TRBJ1-4; a weak D match, TRBD1 (6 bases). V dropped 4 bases and J dropped 6 bases, with 12 bases sitting between them. In germline, CDR1 is MNHEY, CDR2 SVGAGI. The CDR3 is 14 residues long. The DNA of the CDR3 is TGTGCCAGCAGTTCGCGCGGGGGCTATGAAAAACTGTTTTTT. Its protein product is CASSSRGGYEKLFF.

The chain couples TRBV19 to TRBJ2-1; TRBD2 might be the D (5 bases). Germline CDR1 and CDR2: LNHDA and SQIVND (reference sequence). V lost 1 base and J 5 bases, leaving 6 bases between the germline ends. This CDR3 is 13 amino acids long. The CDR3 nucleotides read TGTGCCAGTAGTATAGTCGGGGACAATGAGCAGTTCTTC. Encoded protein: CASSIVGDNEQFF.

V usage is TRBV19 and J usage is TRBJ2-5; 8 nucleotides agree with TRBD1. Germline CDR1 reads LNHDA; CDR2 reads SQIVND (reference sequence). This CDR3 has 15 residues. Unmatched junction bases numbered 9, after V lost 5 bases and J lost 4 bases. CDR3 sequence: CASSQARGRRETQYF. In DNA, the CDR3 is TGTGCCAGTAGTCAGGCCAGGGGGCGGCGAGAGACCCAGTACTTC.

V is TRBV5-5 and J is TRBJ1-1; D may be TRBD1 (5 bases). Germline V gives CDR1 SGHKS, CDR2 YYEKEE (reference sequence). The ends were cut back, 6 bases at V and 7 bases at J, with 22 bases in the middle. The CDR3 has 15 residues. The CDR3 DNA sequence: TGTGCCAGCACCCTTTCGGGGGTTGTTGGGTTTGAAGCTTTCTTT. It encodes CASTLSGVVGFEAFF. Using reference TRBV5-5 and TRBJ1-1 for the parts outside the CDR3, the full variable domain is DAGVTQSPTHLIKTRGQQVTLRCSPISGHKSVSWYQQVLGQGPQFIFQYYEKEERGRGNFPDRFSARQFPNYSSELNVNALLLGDSALYLCASTLSGVVGFEAFFGQGTRLTVV.

This clone appeared a single time. The V and J genes are TRBV11-2 and TRBJ2-7; TRBD1 is a possible D gene (5 bases). Germline CDR1 reads SGHAT; CDR2 reads FQNNGV. The CDR3 runs to 13 residues. Between the trimmed V and J ends, which lost 1 base and 5 bases, there was a span of 9 bases. In nucleotides, the CDR3 is TGTGCCAGCAGCTTAGTTGGCAGGGACGAGCAGTACTTC. Amino acid sequence: CASSLVGRDEQYF.

The chain links TRBV18 to TRBJ2-7; a possible D gene is TRBD2 (6 bases). The germline gives CDR1 KGHSH, CDR2 LQKENI. Between the trimmed V and J ends, which lost 3 bases and 6 bases, there was a span of 12 bases. This CDR3 spans 13 amino acids. The CDR3 is CASSPIGGGEQYF. CDR3 bases: TGTGCCAGCTCACCGATCGGGGGAGGCGAGCAGTACTTC. Complete variable domain (other parts from reference TRBV18 and TRBJ2-7): NAGVMQNPRHLVRRRGQEARLRCSPMKGHSHVYWYRQLPEEGLKFMVYLQKENIIDESGMPKERFSAEFPKEGPSILRIQQVVRGDSAAYFCASSPIGGGEQYFGPGTRLTVT.

As DNA, the CDR3 is TGTGCCAGCAGACGGACTAGCGGGTCCTACGAGCAGTACTTC. This translates into CASRRTSGSYEQYF. The chain uses TRBV7-3 and TRBJ2-7; 11 nucleotides match TRBD2. V was pared by 6 bases and J by 1 base, with 2 bases of the junction left unmatched. The CDR3 covers 14 residues. Per the germline V gene, CDR1 is SGHTA and CDR2 is FQGTGA.

This rearrangement joins TRBV6-5 to TRBJ1-1, with D tentatively TRBD1 (5 bases). In germline, CDR1 is MNHEY, CDR2 SVGAGI. The length of the CDR3 is 13 residues. The germline V and J ends were trimmed by 0 bases and 5 bases, with 7 bases remaining between them. The CDR3 nucleotides read TGTGCCAGCAGTTACTCGGGGGGAACTGAAGCTTTCTTT. This codes for CASSYSGGTEAFF.